This note documents a single TCR beta chain sequence. This record belongs to a study of T cells expressing NK-cell markers. Germline CDR1 reads SNHLY; CDR2 reads FYNNEI. The CDR3 covers 18 residues. TCRdb re-called the 5' RACE reads, yielding one record per CDR3 amino acid sequence without DNA. In all, the sample yields 150,000 to 200,000 distinct CDR3 sequences. The J gene is TRBJ2-6, the V gene TRBV2; checking the TCRdb D call of TRBD1 is not possible without DNA. Sequenced input: blood T cells: a sorted CD56 or NKG2C T cell subset, CD4+ or CD8+ T cells, or bulk PBMC T cells (not recorded which). The sequence derives from a man aged 18-70 years in good health. The CDR3 spells CASSDGPGRGSGANVLTF.